Following are 5 T cell receptor beta chains from one sample sequenced in a study of blood T cell repertoires in COVID-19. Generated by immunoSEQ multiplex PCR, the TCRdb table keeps only in-frame clones and is missing some. The sample has more than 25,000 clones, just over 85% seen once; the top ten hold around 15%. Specimen: peripheral blood. The receptors here all came from a man aged 65 to 79 with acute or convalescent COVID-19.

The gene calls are TRBV2 and TRBJ2-1, with TRBD1 as a possible D gene (5 bases). V lost 4 bases and J lost 5, with 12 bases in between. The length of the CDR3 is 14 residues. CDR1 is SNHLY and CDR2 is FYNNEI in the germline V gene. For the CDR3, the DNA is TGTGCCAGCAGTGGGGCAGGGTGGGACAATGAGCAGTTCTTC. As protein: CASSGAGWDNEQFF.

The chain couples TRBV5-6 to TRBJ1-1; 8 bases fit TRBD1. The CDR3 loop spans 12 amino acids. Germline CDR1 SGHDT, CDR2 YYEEEE. The J segment lost 8 bases and the V segment lost 3 bases, leaving 3 bases of the junction unmatched. The CDR3 loop is CASSSRDREAFF. The CDR3 nucleotides are TGTGCCAGCAGCTCCCGGGACAGGGAAGCTTTCTTT.

CDR3 protein: CASRTGTYYGYTF. The DNA of the CDR3 is TGTGCCAGCAGGACAGGGACCTACTATGGCTACACCTTC. The rearrangement joins TRBV12-3 or TRBV12-4 to TRBJ1-2, with 7 bases fitting TRBD1. The CDR3 consists of 13 residues. V shed 6 bases and J 3 bases; nucleotides not matched to a gene: 4.

The V call is TRBV5-6, the J call TRBJ2-7; the D gene is possibly TRBD1 (6 bases). The germline gives CDR1 SGHDT, CDR2 YYEEEE. Trimming shortened V by 4 bases and J by 0 bases, and 17 bases separated the two germline ends. The CDR3 totals 16 residues. This CDR3 reads CASSSPQGYSSYEQYF. CDR3 DNA: TGTGCCAGCAGCAGTCCACAGGGATACTCCTCCTACGAGCAGTACTTC.

The chain employs TRBV11-2 and TRBJ1-4; D is perhaps TRBD1 (6 bases). The CDR3 loop spans 14 amino acids. The V and J ends lost 0 bases and 10 bases respectively, with 12 bases between them. Germline V lookup: CDR1 SGHAT, CDR2 FQNNGV. DNA for the CDR3: TGTGCCAGCAGCTTAGACCCGACAGGCCTAAAACTGTTTTTT. This codes for CASSLDPTGLKLFF.